A single sample gave rise to the 22 T cell receptor beta chains below, sequenced in a study of Ad26.COV2.S vaccination and SARS-CoV-2 variants. The assay was immunoSEQ multiplex PCR, and TCRdb's table has in-frame clones only and misses some. The table has roughly 320,000 clones, around 81% seen once; the top ten hold 2.1%. Sample treatment: 15 to 20 received Ad26.COV2.S at low or high dose, single or two shots; several received placebo; per-sample allocation not given. Sampling was performed 63 days after the first vaccine or placebo injection. Sequenced here: peripheral blood, sampled in a trial of Ad26.COV2.S vaccine versus placebo. These receptors were taken from a person aged 18-60 years who received the Ad26.COV2.S COVID-19 vaccine or a placebo.

The V call is TRBV27, the J call TRBJ1-1; 7 nucleotides align to TRBD1. The length of the CDR3 is 16 residues. Germline trimming cut 5 bases from V and 1 base from J; bases unmatched to any gene: 10. Germline lookup yields CDR1 MNHEY and CDR2 SMNVEV (reference sequence). The CDR3 DNA reads as TGTGCCAGCAGTCTCAGGGACAGAACGGCGAACACTGAAGCTTTCTTT. It yields the protein CASSLRDRTANTEAFF.

This clone has just one count. The chain joins TRBV11-2 to TRBJ1-2, with D maybe TRBD1 (5 bases). Germline V gives CDR1 SGHAT, CDR2 FQNNGV. The CDR3 length is 15 residues. V gave up 2 bases and J gave up 4 bases, with 14 bases separating them. CDR3 loop: CASSLTGDSFYGYTF. CDR3 sequence (DNA): TGTGCCAGCAGCTTAACGGGAGACAGTTTCTATGGCTACACCTTC.

The chain combines TRBV2 with TRBJ2-3, with D possibly matching TRBD2 (6 bases). Germline values: CDR1 SNHLY, CDR2 FYNNEI. The CDR3 consists of 14 residues. Trimming removed 7 bases at V and 6 bases at J, with 17 bases between. The CDR3 protein is CASTEGGSWDTQYF. The DNA for the CDR3 is TGTGCCAGCACCGAAGGAGGGAGTTGGGATACGCAGTATTTT.

This chain joins TRBV3-1 (or the pseudogene TRBV3-2) and TRBJ1-6, with 10 bases fitting TRBD1. From germline, CDR1 is LGHDT and CDR2 YNNKEL (reference sequence). After removal of 5 bases from V and 9 bases from J, the junction contained 7 bases not matched to a gene. This CDR3 contains 15 residues. DNA for the CDR3: TGTGCCAGCAGCACCCGACAGGGGGCTGGTTCACCCCTCCACTTT. As protein: CASSTRQGAGSPLHF.

The chain's CDR3 is CASSEGLTQETQYF. The DNA for the CDR3 is TGTGCCAGCAGTGAGGGACTTACCCAAGAGACCCAGTACTTC. The chain links TRBV2 to TRBJ2-5; D possibly corresponds to TRBD2 (6 bases). V was trimmed by 3 bases and J by 1 base, leaving 9 bases between them. The germline V gene encodes CDR1 SNHLY and CDR2 FYNNEI. CDR3 length: 14 amino acids.

This chain connects TRBV27 to TRBJ1-5; D is perhaps TRBD1 (5 bases). CDR1 MNHEY and CDR2 SMNVEV come from the germline V gene (reference sequence). The germline V and J ends were trimmed by 5 bases and 5 bases, with 13 bases remaining between them. The CDR3 has 14 residues. CDR3 amino acids: CASSPTSTDQPQHF. The CDR3 DNA sequence: TGTGCCAGCAGTCCTACTTCGACAGATCAGCCCCAGCATTTT.

V usage is TRBV5-1 and J usage is TRBJ1-2; D unresolved. Per the germline V gene, CDR1 is SGHRS and CDR2 is YFSETQ. The CDR3 is made up of 12 amino acids. V was pared by 3 bases and J by 5 bases, with 8 bases between. The CDR3 coding sequence is TGCGCCAGCAGCTCAGATTTTTATGGCTACACCTTC. Protein sequence: CASSSDFYGYTF.

The chain combines TRBV4-1 with TRBJ1-3, with unresolved D. Germline V gene data show CDR1 as MGHRA and CDR2 as YSYEKL. V was pared by 0 bases and J by 0 bases, with 12 bases between. The CDR3 runs 17 residues. The CDR3 loop reads CASSQDMRPSSGNTIYF. CDR3 bases: TGCGCCAGCAGCCAAGATATGCGGCCGAGCTCTGGAAACACCATATATTTT.

The chain has TRBV7-9 and TRBJ2-5; 8 nucleotides line up with TRBD1. Germline CDR1 reads SEHNR; CDR2 reads FQNEAQ (reference sequence). V gave up 5 bases and J gave up 2 bases; unmatched junction bases: 10. The CDR3 is made up of 16 amino acids. Here the CDR3 DNA reads TGTGCCAGCAGCCCCCTCGGGACAGGATTACAAGAGACCCAGTACTTC. It is translated as CASSPLGTGLQETQYF.

This chain joins TRBV10-1 and TRBJ1-1; a possible D gene is TRBD1 (5 bases). This CDR3 is built from 16 residues. From germline, CDR1 is WNHNN and CDR2 SYGVQD (reference sequence). V gave up 5 bases and J gave up 1 base, with 17 bases separating them. The CDR3 DNA reads as TGCGCCAGCAGTCCCTGGGTAAGGGGAGAGAACACTGAAGCTTTCTTT. As protein: CASSPWVRGENTEAFF.

This clone has only one observation. The chain couples TRBV19 to TRBJ2-7; 7 bases map to TRBD2. V was clipped by 0 bases and J by 2 bases; unmatched bases: 4. Germline values: CDR1 LNHDA, CDR2 SQIVND (reference sequence). This CDR3 has 15 amino acids. DNA of the CDR3: TGTGCCAGTAGTATAGACGGAGCGGGGACCTACGAGCAGTACTTC. Translating gives CASSIDGAGTYEQYF. The variable domain in full, with the rest retrieved from reference TRBV19 and TRBJ2-7, is DGGITQSPKYLFRKEGQNVTLSCEQNLNHDAMYWYRQDPGQGLRLIYYSQIVNDFQKGDIAEGYSVSREKKESFPLTVTSAQKNPTAFYLCASSIDGAGTYEQYFGPGTRLTVT.

The chain carries TRBV27 and TRBJ2-5; D gene ambiguous. Germline V gene sequence: CDR1 MNHEY, CDR2 SMNVEV (reference sequence). The CDR3 contains 13 residues. V was clipped by 2 bases and J by 1 base, with 5 bases between them. Written as DNA, the CDR3 is TGTGCCAGCAGTTTACACTCCCAAGAGACCCAGTACTTC. Residues: CASSLHSQETQYF.

V is TRBV7-2 and J is TRBJ2-3, with 10 bases fitting TRBD2. Germline lookup yields CDR1 SGHTA and CDR2 FQGNSA. The CDR3 totals 15 residues. V was pared by 4 bases and J by 2 bases, with 3 bases of the junction left unmatched. The CDR3 DNA follows: TGTGCCAGCAGCTGGAGCGGGGGGGACACAGATACGCAGTATTTT. Residues: CASSWSGGDTDTQYF.

This chain uses TRBV5-5 with TRBJ2-3; D may be TRBD1 (7 bases). The CDR3 is made up of 17 amino acids. Germline CDR1 and CDR2: SGHKS and YYEKEE (reference sequence). The germline V and J ends were trimmed by 2 bases and 1 base, with 17 bases remaining between them. DNA for the CDR3: TGTGCCAGCAGCTTTAACAGGGGAGGTTCGGGCACAGATACGCAGTATTTT. This encodes CASSFNRGGSGTDTQYF.

This clone was detected a few times. The J gene is TRBJ1-2, the V gene TRBV10-3; TRBD1 is a possible D gene (6 bases). V dropped 5 bases and J dropped 3 bases, with 13 bases sitting between them. Germline V gene sequence: CDR1 ENHRY, CDR2 SYGVKD. This CDR3 has 14 amino acids. CDR3 loop: CAISPGQEYYGYTF. The CDR3 DNA follows: TGTGCCATCAGTCCGGGACAAGAGTACTATGGCTACACCTTC.

V is TRBV5-8 and J is TRBJ2-1, with TRBD1 identical over 9 bases. There are 15 residues in the CDR3. CDR1 and CDR2 (germline): SGHTS, YDEGEE. Trimming took 4 bases from V and 1 from J; bases not matched to a gene: 3. CDR3 bases: TGTGCCAGCAGCCAGGGGACAGGGTCCTACAATGAGCAGTTCTTC. This sequence encodes CASSQGTGSYNEQFF.

The V call is TRBV12-3 or TRBV12-4, the J call TRBJ2-7, with 7 bases aligning to TRBD2. V was clipped by 8 bases and J by 13 bases; unmatched bases: 8. The CDR3 totals 10 residues. CDR3 in amino acids: CASGGLADYF. CDR3 nucleotide sequence: TGTGCCAGCGGTGGGCTAGCGGATTACTTC.

The rearrangement joins TRBV2 to TRBJ2-5; D may be TRBD2 (6 bases). This CDR3 has 17 amino acids. The germline CDR1 and CDR2 sequences are SNHLY and FYNNEI. V was shortened by 2 bases and J by 2 bases, with 18 bases between the two germline ends. CDR3: CASSESLFAGFQETQYF. The CDR3, as DNA: TGTGCCAGCAGTGAATCCCTTTTCGCGGGATTTCAAGAGACCCAGTACTTC.

This clone occurred once. CDR3 bases: TGTGCCACCAGTGATTCCGGGACAGCCTCCATTATTAATGAAAAACTGTTTTTT. This codes for CATSDSGTASIINEKLFF. V gene TRBV24-1 combines with J gene TRBJ1-4, with 7 bases that match TRBD1. This CDR3 spans 18 amino acids. Germline V gene data show CDR1 as KGHDR and CDR2 as SFDVKD. V shed 2 bases and J 4 bases; nucleotides not matched to a gene: 12.

This clone was seen once. The chain couples TRBV6-2 or TRBV6-3 to TRBJ2-1; 11 bases match TRBD2. Germline CDR1 and CDR2: MNHEY and SVGEGT. This CDR3 comprises 17 residues. V trimming: 2 bases; J trimming: 4 bases; junction bases outside the gene matches: 7. CDR3 DNA sequence: TGTGCCAGCAGTTACATAACTAGCGGGGGACTATACAATGAGCAGTTCTTC. Encoded protein: CASSYITSGGLYNEQFF.

The rearrangement links TRBV5-5 to TRBJ1-3; no clear D gene. CDR1 SGHKS and CDR2 YYEKEE come from the germline V gene (reference sequence). The CDR3 spans 15 residues. The germline V and J ends were trimmed by 1 base and 0 bases, with 8 bases remaining between them. The CDR3 nucleotides read TGTGCCAGCAGCTTGTTAAGTCACTCTGGAAACACCATATATTTT. It encodes CASSLLSHSGNTIYF. The full variable domain, with the rest looked up from reference TRBV5-5 and TRBJ1-3, is DAGVTQSPTHLIKTRGQQVTLRCSPISGHKSVSWYQQVLGQGPQFIFQYYEKEERGRGNFPDRFSARQFPNYSSELNVNALLLGDSALYLCASSLLSHSGNTIYFGEGSWLTVV.

The chain uses TRBV29-1 and TRBJ1-1, with D unclear. CDR1 is SQVTM and CDR2 is ANQGSEA in the germline V gene. V lost 3 bases and J 0 bases, leaving 11 bases between the germline ends. The CDR3 length is 14 residues. This CDR3 is CSVDGAGLNTEAFF. DNA of the CDR3: TGCAGCGTTGATGGTGCGGGTTTGAACACTGAAGCTTTCTTT.